Listed here are 3 T cell receptor beta chains from one sample, sequenced in a study of cytomegalovirus exposure and HLA in healthy donors. PCR involved 60 Vbeta and 13 Jbeta primers. Clones were read by immunoSEQ multiplex PCR, and TCRdb kept only the in-frame ones, dropping some. This sample has under 150,000 clones, with over 75% found just once. The sequenced sample was PBMCs. These receptors all stem from a woman aged 18-29 years in good health and CMV-seronegative.

The genes are TRBV7-9 and TRBJ2-1; TRBD2 aligns across 11 bases. From germline, CDR1 is SEHNR and CDR2 FQNEAQ (reference sequence). The CDR3 has 19 residues. V shed 2 bases and J 7 bases; nucleotides not matched to a gene: 16. CDR3 DNA: TGTGCCAGCAGCTTATTCCGGCTAACTAGCGGGGGCACAGGTAATGAGCAGTTCTTC. This gives the protein CASSLFRLTSGGTGNEQFF. Supplemented by reference TRBV7-9 and TRBJ2-1, the full variable domain reads DTGVSQNPRHKITKRGQNVTFRCDPISEHNRLYWYRQTLGQGPEFLTYFQNEAQLEKSRLLSDRFSAERPKGSFSTLEIQRTEQGDSAMYLCASSLFRLTSGGTGNEQFFGPGTRLTVL.

This clone was detected a few times. V usage is TRBV6-4 and J usage is TRBJ2-3, with 9 bases that match TRBD1. In germline, CDR1 is MRHNA, CDR2 SNTAGT. CDR3 length: 15 residues. Germline trimming cut 2 bases from V and 3 bases from J; bases unmatched to any gene: 3. CDR3 DNA: TGTGCCAGCAGTGACGCGACAGGGGGGACAGATACGCAGTATTTT. Translating it yields CASSDATGGTDTQYF.

This chain connects TRBV5-1 to TRBJ1-1; 7 bases line up with TRBD1. The CDR3 has 14 residues. Germline values: CDR1 SGHRS, CDR2 YFSETQ. V shed 4 bases and J 6 bases; nucleotides not matched to a gene: 9. CDR3 sequence (DNA): TGCGCCAGCAGCCTTTCACGGACAGGCGCTGAAGCTTTCTTT. This gives the protein CASSLSRTGAEAFF.